Below are 9 T cell receptor beta chains sequenced from a single sample in a study of blood T cells in healthy people across ages. The use of a sample-barcoded 5' primer and a J-beta primer mix characterized a second PCR of 7 to 11 cycles. TCRdb itself ran the 5' RACE reads through MiXCR, one entry per CDR3 protein. This sample has 750,000 to 950,000 distinct CDR3 sequences, with about 48% found just once. The sequencing sample was made of blood. The receptor set was obtained from an elderly man in good health.

The chain couples TRBV27 to TRBJ2-6; unclear D gene. The CDR3 is made up of 15 amino acids. Trimming stripped 3 bases from V and 2 bases from J, with 8 bases between. The germline V gene has CDR1 MNHEY and CDR2 SMNVEV (reference sequence). For the CDR3, the DNA is TGTGCCAGCAGTTTTTACGGAACTGGGGCCAACGTCCTGACTTTC. Translation gives CASSFYGTGANVLTF. The full variable domain, rest sourced from reference TRBV27 and TRBJ2-6, is EAQVTQNPRYLITVTGKKLTVTCSQNMNHEYMSWYRQDPGLGLRQIYYSMNVEVTDKGDVPEGYKVSRKEKRNFPLILESPSPNQTSLYFCASSFYGTGANVLTFGAGSRLTVL.

V usage is TRBV20-1 and J usage is TRBJ1-4; no reliable D call. Germline CDR1 and CDR2: DFQATT and SNEGSKA (reference sequence). CDR3 length: 11 residues. Trimming took 0 bases from V and 7 from J, leaving 3 bases between them. Written as DNA, the CDR3 is TGCAGTGCTAGAGAGGGTGAAAAACTGTTTTTT. It encodes CSAREGEKLFF.

The rearrangement joins TRBV7-9 to TRBJ2-5; D is unresolved. The germline gives CDR1 SEHNR, CDR2 FQNEAQ (reference sequence). The V gene lost 1 base and the J gene lost 11 bases, with 11 bases spanning the gap. CDR3 length: 12 residues. CDR3 nucleotide sequence: TGTGCCAGCAGCTTAGTGTCGGAGCAACAGTACTTC. Its protein product is CASSLVSEQQYF.

About this clonotype itself: Being one base from a much bigger clone, this may be a read error. CDR3 DNA: TGCAGCGTTGAAAGGGGGAGGTACAATGAGCAGTACTTC. This translates into CSVERGRYNEQYF. The chain employs TRBV29-1 and TRBJ2-5, with D perhaps TRBD1 or TRBD2 (6 bases each). The CDR3 loop spans 13 amino acids. Trimming removed 2 bases from V and 11 bases from J, with 18 bases in between. Germline V gene data show CDR1 as SQVTM and CDR2 as ANQGSEA.

The count of this clonotype is one. This chain joins TRBV10-2 and TRBJ2-4; 9 nucleotides line up with TRBD1. The J call may be mistaken, given a closer DNA end match to TRBJ2-7. This CDR3 contains 15 residues. In germline, CDR1 is WSHSY, CDR2 SAAADI. CDR3 protein: CASRKPGQGAYEQYF. CDR3 DNA: TGCGCCAGCAGGAAACCGGGACAGGGCGCCTACGAGCAGTACTTC.

This clonotype appeared a few times. The chain is built from TRBV27 and TRBJ1-1; D perhaps matches TRBD1 (5 bases). Germline V gene lookup returns CDR1 MNHEY and CDR2 SMNVEV (reference sequence). The V end lost 7 bases, the J end lost 0 bases, and 9 bases lay between the germline ends. The CDR3 spans 13 residues. The CDR3 here is CASKGALNTEAFF. In nucleotides, the CDR3 is TGTGCCAGCAAAGGGGCGCTGAACACTGAAGCTTTCTTT.

The J gene is TRBJ1-4, the V gene TRBV20-1; the match to TRBD1 covers 10 bases. This CDR3 has 14 residues. The junction had 3 bases not matched to a gene; V was cut back by 0 bases and J by 8 bases. Germline assignment: CDR1 DFQATT and CDR2 SNEGSKA (reference sequence). The CDR3 coding sequence is TGCAGTGCTAGAGACGACAGGGGGCTGGAAAAACTGTTTTTT. Residues: CSARDDRGLEKLFF.

The J gene is TRBJ2-7, the V gene TRBV3-1, with D possibly TRBD2 on 5 matching bases. This CDR3 has 16 amino acids. Per germline, CDR1 LGHDT and CDR2 YNNKEL (reference sequence). Trimming cost V 4 bases and J 7 bases, with 23 bases left between them. Here the CDR3 reads CASSPERSRSYNEQYF. CDR3 in DNA: TGTGCCAGCAGCCCCGAGCGGTCGCGCTCCTACAATGAGCAGTACTTC.

This clonotype has a handful of counts. This sequence joins TRBV20-1 and TRBJ2-5, with 11 nucleotides matching TRBD1. V gave up 3 bases and J gave up 1 base; unmatched junction bases: 1. The CDR3 contains 14 residues. Per germline, CDR1 DFQATT and CDR2 SNEGSKA (reference sequence). The CDR3 sequence is CSARGTGGQETQYF. In DNA form, the CDR3 reads TGCAGTGCTAGGGGGACAGGGGGCCAAGAGACCCAGTACTTC.